These 25 T cell receptor beta chains were all obtained from the same sample, sequenced in a study of blood T cell repertoires in COVID-19. The protocol was immunoSEQ multiplex PCR, while the TCRdb copy is restricted to in-frame clones and leaves out a portion. The repertoire holds about 95,000 clones, with around 86% as singletons. The sample consisted of peripheral blood. The receptors here all came from a woman aged 70-85 years with acute or convalescent COVID-19.

The chain is built from TRBV5-1 and TRBJ1-1, with unresolved D. V lost 0 bases and J 1 base, leaving 10 bases between the germline ends. The CDR3 totals 15 residues. The germline V gene has CDR1 SGHRS and CDR2 YFSETQ. CDR3 sequence (DNA): TGCGCCAGCAGCTTGGCTTCGGGTTGGAACACTGAAGCTTTCTTT. Residues: CASSLASGWNTEAFF. The full variable domain, with the rest looked up from reference TRBV5-1 and TRBJ1-1, is KAGVTQTPRYLIKTRGQQVTLSCSPISGHRSVSWYQQTPGQGLQFLFEYFSETQRNKGNFPGRFSGRQFSNSRSEMNVSTLELGDSALYLCASSLASGWNTEAFFGQGTRLTVV.

The V gene is TRBV3-1 (or the pseudogene TRBV3-2), the J gene TRBJ2-1; 10 nucleotides align to TRBD1. Germline V gene data show CDR1 as LGHDT and CDR2 as YNNKEL (reference sequence). V dropped 4 bases and J dropped 8; count of bases not matched to a gene: 5. This CDR3 spans 14 amino acids. The CDR3 loop reads CASSRGTGVYEQFF. In DNA, the CDR3 is TGTGCCAGCAGCCGCGGGACAGGGGTTTATGAGCAGTTCTTC.

The rearrangement joins TRBV29-1 to TRBJ1-1; D is unclear. This CDR3 is 11 amino acids long. V was cut by 6 bases and J by 0 bases, with 5 bases left in between. CDR1 is SQVTM and CDR2 is ANQGSEA in the germline V gene. For the CDR3, the DNA is TGCAGCGTGGGAGTGAACACTGAAGCTTTCTTT. Amino acid sequence: CSVGVNTEAFF. Full variable domain (remainder filled in from reference TRBV29-1 and TRBJ1-1): SAVISQKPSRDICQRGTSLTIQCQVDSQVTMMFWYRQQPGQSLTLIATANQGSEATYESGFVIDKFPISRPNLTFSTLTVSNMSPEDSSIYLCSVGVNTEAFFGQGTRLTVV.

The rearrangement links TRBV10-1 to TRBJ2-4, with 8 bases lining up with TRBD2. The CDR3 runs to 17 residues. The germline CDR1 and CDR2 sequences are WNHNN and SYGVQD (reference sequence). Unmatched junction bases numbered 13, after V lost 3 bases and J lost 6 bases. CDR3 in DNA: TGCGCCAGCAGTGAACAACGACCCGGGGGGGGCCTAAACATTCAGTACTTC. Amino acid sequence: CASSEQRPGGGLNIQYF.

V is TRBV5-4 and J is TRBJ2-1, with 14 positions matching TRBD2. The ends lost 3 bases at V and 7 bases at J; junction bases unmatched: 6. CDR1 is SGHNT and CDR2 is YYREEE in the germline V gene (reference sequence). The CDR3 has 16 amino acids. This CDR3 is CASSSGTSGSINEQFF. The CDR3 coding sequence is TGTGCCAGCAGCTCCGGGACTAGCGGGAGTATTAATGAGCAGTTCTTC. The whole variable domain, filled in from reference TRBV5-4 and TRBJ2-1, reads ETGVTQSPTHLIKTRGQQVTLRCSSQSGHNTVSWYQQALGQGPQFIFQYYREEENGRGNFPPRFSGLQFPNYSSELNVNALELDDSALYLCASSSGTSGSINEQFFGPGTRLTVL.

This sequence joins TRBV6-5 and TRBJ2-1, with TRBD2 matching 8 bases. Germline loops: CDR1 MNHEY, CDR2 SVGAGI. This CDR3 has 14 residues. V was clipped by 5 bases and J by 6 bases; unmatched bases: 6. The chain's CDR3 is CASSPGLVPNEQFF. CDR3 nucleotides: TGTGCCAGCAGTCCGGGACTAGTTCCCAATGAGCAGTTCTTC.

The chain links TRBV28 to TRBJ1-2, with a possible D match to TRBD1 (5 bases). Germline V CDR1 and CDR2: MDHEN, SYDVKM. V lost 3 bases, J lost 4 bases, and 15 bases lay in between. This CDR3 contains 15 residues. CDR3 sequence (DNA): TGTGCCAGCAGTTTCCGTTTCAGGACACCCTATGGCTACACCTTC. Protein sequence: CASSFRFRTPYGYTF.

The CDR3 spells CASSLGVSGTGELFF. DNA for the CDR3: TGCGCCAGCAGCTTAGGTGTGTCCGGGACCGGGGAGCTGTTTTTT. This chain joins TRBV5-1 and TRBJ2-2; D gene uncertain. The V and J ends lost 2 bases and 5 bases respectively, with 13 bases between them. Looked up from germline, CDR1 is SGHRS and CDR2 is YFSETQ. The CDR3 covers 15 residues. Together with reference TRBV5-1 and TRBJ2-2, the CDR3 gives the full variable domain: KAGVTQTPRYLIKTRGQQVTLSCSPISGHRSVSWYQQTPGQGLQFLFEYFSETQRNKGNFPGRFSGRQFSNSRSEMNVSTLELGDSALYLCASSLGVSGTGELFFGEGSRLTVL.

The chain has TRBV25-1 and TRBJ1-4; D possibly corresponds to TRBD1 (5 bases). The CDR3 consists of 15 residues. Germline CDR1 and CDR2: MGHDK and SYGVNS. Trimming cost V 2 bases and J 7 bases, with 14 bases left between them. CDR3 sequence reads: CASSEARGELEKLFF. The CDR3 coding sequence is TGTGCCAGCAGTGAAGCCCGGGGGGAGCTTGAAAAACTGTTTTTT.

J is TRBJ1-1 and V is TRBV10-1; D gene uncertain. This CDR3 has 14 residues. Trimming removed 0 bases at V and 1 base at J, with 6 bases between. CDR1 and CDR2 (germline): WNHNN, SYGVQD (reference sequence). As DNA, the CDR3 is TGCGCCAGCAGTGAGTCTGCCAGGAACACTGAAGCTTTCTTT. Translating gives CASSESARNTEAFF.

The genes are TRBV27 and TRBJ1-4; D uncertain. The CDR3 contains 13 residues. Germline assignment: CDR1 MNHEY and CDR2 SMNVEV (reference sequence). V was pared by 10 bases and J by 5 bases, with 14 bases between. The CDR3 DNA reads as TGTGCCACTGCCAGGATTCACAATGAAAAACTGTTTTTT. It is translated as CATARIHNEKLFF.

The rearrangement uses TRBV28 and TRBJ2-7, with D possibly matching TRBD2 (5 bases). Trimming took 4 bases from V and 3 from J, leaving 7 bases between them. The CDR3 sequence is 12 residues long. Germline CDR1 and CDR2: MDHEN and SYDVKM. CDR3 loop: CASSSGIYEQYF. CDR3 bases: TGTGCCAGCAGTTCCGGGATCTACGAGCAGTACTTC.

The V and J genes are TRBV19 and TRBJ1-4; 7 bases agree with TRBD1. Germline CDR1 reads LNHDA; CDR2 reads SQIVND (reference sequence). The CDR3 runs 13 residues. Unmatched junction bases numbered 4, after V lost 4 bases and J lost 8 bases. The CDR3 loop is CASSTTGVEKLFF. CDR3 nucleotide sequence: TGTGCCAGTAGTACCACAGGGGTAGAAAAACTGTTTTTT.

The rearrangement joins TRBV4-1 to TRBJ2-5, with 7 positions matching TRBD2. This CDR3 comprises 16 residues. Germline V CDR1 and CDR2: MGHRA, YSYEKL. V shed 3 bases and J 5 bases; nucleotides not matched to a gene: 12. The CDR3 sequence: CASSQPGSGEGETQYF. DNA for the CDR3: TGCGCCAGCAGCCAGCCTGGTTCGGGGGAGGGCGAGACCCAGTACTTC.

This clone has a handful of counts. V is TRBV27 and J is TRBJ2-3, with D tentatively TRBD1 (5 bases). Germline CDR1 is MNHEY and CDR2 is SMNVEV (reference sequence). The ends were cut back, 0 bases at V and 2 bases at J, with 9 bases in the middle. The CDR3 totals 15 residues. CDR3 residues: CASSLSSGHTDTQYF. The CDR3, as DNA: TGTGCCAGCAGTTTATCGAGTGGACACACAGATACGCAGTATTTT.

This clone appeared a single time. This chain connects TRBV5-5 to TRBJ2-5, with a possible D match to TRBD1 (5 bases). V was clipped by 1 base and J by 2 bases, with 9 bases between them. The CDR3 runs to 14 residues. Germline V lookup: CDR1 SGHKS, CDR2 YYEKEE (reference sequence). CDR3 coding DNA: TGTGCCAGCAGCTTGCTTACAGGTCAAGAGACCCAGTACTTC. As protein: CASSLLTGQETQYF.

The rearrangement links TRBV5-1 to TRBJ2-3; a possible D gene is TRBD2 (6 bases). V was shortened by 4 bases and J by 4 bases, with 16 bases between the two germline ends. Germline-derived CDR1 and CDR2 are SGHRS and YFSETQ. The CDR3 is 15 amino acids. The CDR3 DNA is TGCGCCAGCAGCGCGGGGATGCTAGGGGCAGATACGCAGTATTTT. This sequence encodes CASSAGMLGADTQYF.

V and J are TRBV15 and TRBJ2-3; perhaps TRBD2 as D (6 bases). This CDR3 is 16 amino acids long. Germline V CDR1 and CDR2: LNHNV, YYDKDF (reference sequence). Deletions cut 0 bases from V and 3 bases from J, with 13 bases between. This chain's CDR3 is CATSRDWRDRTDTQYF. The CDR3 coding sequence is TGTGCCACCAGCAGAGATTGGCGGGATCGTACAGATACGCAGTATTTT.

This rearrangement joins TRBV25-1 to TRBJ2-1; a weak D match, TRBD2 (6 bases). V lost 4 bases, J lost 5 bases, and 9 bases lay in between. The CDR3 is 13 amino acids. CDR1 MGHDK and CDR2 SYGVNS come from the germline V gene. The CDR3 bases are TGTGCCAGCAGTGGCGGAGGGGACAATGAGCAGTTCTTC. The encoded protein is CASSGGGDNEQFF. The complete variable domain, with remaining parts taken from reference TRBV25-1 and TRBJ2-1, reads EADIYQTPRYLVIGTGKKITLECSQTMGHDKMYWYQQDPGMELHLIHYSYGVNSTEKGDLSSESTVSRIRTEHFPLTLESARPSHTSQYLCASSGGGDNEQFFGPGTRLTVL.

To note about this clone: The DNA is left out, because the CDR3 cannot be placed on it with certainty; the CDR3 is given as TCRdb lists it. This sequence joins TRBV21-1 and TRBJ2-5; the tabulated D call, TRBD2, remains unverified against the DNA. TRBV21-1 has pseudogene status. The CDR3 is made up of 18 amino acids, end residues included. CDR3 sequence: CASYFCRALSGSAETQYF.

This chain uses TRBV5-1 with TRBJ2-6; D is uncertain. Trimming took 0 bases from V and 0 from J, leaving 7 bases between them. The CDR3 runs 16 residues. Germline CDR1 is SGHRS and CDR2 is YFSETQ. The CDR3 DNA reads TGCGCCAGCAGCTTGGCCGAAGCCTCTGGGGCCAACGTCCTGACTTTC. It translates to CASSLAEASGANVLTF.

The count of this clone is one. This rearrangement joins TRBV5-1 to TRBJ1-1; D gene ambiguous. The length of the CDR3 is 11 residues. Per the germline V gene, CDR1 is SGHRS and CDR2 is YFSETQ. V lost 7 bases, J lost 1 base, and 5 bases lay in between. CDR3: CASGRNTEAFF. The CDR3, as DNA: TGCGCCAGCGGCCGGAACACTGAAGCTTTCTTT.

The genes are TRBV6-6 and TRBJ2-1; the D gene is possibly TRBD2 (5 bases). There are 13 residues in the CDR3. Trimming took off 5 bases at V and 10 bases at J, with 15 bases between the two ends. Germline V gene data show CDR1 as MNHNY and CDR2 as SVGAGI (reference sequence). CDR3 nucleotides: TGTGCCAGCAGTACCCCGAGGGTGGAGGAGCAGTTCTTC. Encoded protein: CASSTPRVEEQFF.

This chain uses TRBV18 with TRBJ2-2; D may be TRBD2 (6 bases). The germline V gene encodes CDR1 KGHSH and CDR2 LQKENI. The V gene lost 3 bases and the J gene lost 0 bases, with 8 bases spanning the gap. The CDR3 runs 15 residues. The CDR3 here is CASSPWEANTGELFF. Here the CDR3 DNA reads TGTGCCAGCTCACCGTGGGAGGCGAACACCGGGGAGCTGTTTTTT.

DNA of the CDR3: TGTGCCAGCAGCGTTCACAGGGGTTTCAACTACGAGCAGTACTTC. Amino acid sequence: CASSVHRGFNYEQYF. This chain joins TRBV11-2 and TRBJ2-7; TRBD1 aligns across 7 bases. After removal of 5 bases from V and 3 bases from J, the junction contained 10 bases not matched to a gene. This CDR3 contains 15 residues. The V gene's germline CDR1 is SGHAT and CDR2 FQNNGV. The full variable domain, completed using reference TRBV11-2 and TRBJ2-7, is EAGVAQSPRYKIIEKRQSVAFWCNPISGHATLYWYQQILGQGPKLLIQFQNNGVVDDSQLPKDRFSAERLKGVDSTLKIQPAKLEDSAVYLCASSVHRGFNYEQYFGPGTRLTVT.